This record looks at one TCR beta chain sequence and its context. Its antigen remains unidentified. This entry is derived from a study of CD8+CD57+ T cells in acquired aplastic anemia. Per germline, CDR1 SQVTM and CDR2 ANQGSEA. Trimming took 7 bases from V and 2 from J, leaving 18 bases between them. The CDR3 spans 14 residues. Genomic DNA was employed as the template in profiling TCR beta VDJ and CDR3. From the reads, TCRdb called clonotypes with MiXCR, one entry per CDR3 protein. The repertoire holds some 82,000 distinct CDR3 sequences, with about half as singletons. Findings and caveats of the study: Around 29 shared CD8+ CDR3s appeared highly expressed within patients' immunodominant clones.

The sequencing input was sorted CD4+, CD8+, or CD8+CD57+ T cells (not recorded which) from PBMCs. The sequence derives from a human donor in good health, serving as a control. The chain is built from TRBV29-1 and TRBJ2-7; the D gene is possibly TRBD1 (5 bases). The CDR3 DNA is TGCAGCGCTGTGGGGCAGTCCATCCCCTACGAGCAGTACTTC. It codes for CSAVGQSIPYEQYF.